Detailed here is one TCR beta chain. Only in-frame clones appear in the TCRdb table, and some are missing; sequencing was by immunoSEQ multiplex PCR. The sample includes 35,000 to 45,000 clones, around four fifths of them seen just once. In germline, CDR1 is SGHAT, CDR2 FQNNGV. This CDR3 is built from 13 residues. Trimming took off 5 bases at V and 2 bases at J, with 8 bases between the two ends. The record originates from a study of blood T cell repertoires in COVID-19. Turning to the study itself: PBMCs, B-cell-depleted T cells, or T cells were the source of the cDNA or gDNA that made up the material.

The chain combines TRBV11-2 with TRBJ2-3; no clear D. The receptor was derived from a human donor in a cohort sampled during active COVID-19. Sequencing was performed on peripheral blood. CDR3 amino acids: CASSPLSTDTQYF. The CDR3 bases are TGTGCCAGCAGCCCCCTCTCCACAGATACGCAGTATTTT.